The entry below describes one T cell receptor beta chain. The antigen remains undetermined. This entry comes from a study of cytomegalovirus exposure and HLA in healthy donors. The study ran its PCR with 60 Vbeta and 13 Jbeta primers. Here immunoSEQ multiplex PCR was the method, and the copy in TCRdb shows in-frame clones only, minus some. Among 150,000 to 200,000 clones listed, around 77% were seen once. Overall study findings and caveats: Reported performance of the classifier showed diagnosis of cytomegalovirus status with high specificity and sensitivity.

V was cut by 3 bases and J by 2 bases, with 6 bases left in between. This CDR3 is built from 13 residues. In germline, CDR1 is SNHLY, CDR2 FYNNEI. Sequencing was done on a sample of PBMCs. The chain joins TRBV2 to TRBJ2-3; D gene ambiguous. The TCR originated in a man between 40 and 49 years old in good health and CMV-seronegative. Written as DNA, the CDR3 is TGTGCCAGCAGTGATGAGTCCACAGATACGCAGTATTTT. It specifies CASSDESTDTQYF.